The source of this T cell receptor beta chain is a study of metastatic and nonmetastatic thyroid tumors. Study details: From malignant and benign thyroid patients, repertoires in blood and in tumor or nodule tissue were compared.

CDR1 and CDR2 (germline): SGHAT, FQDESV (reference sequence). V trimming: 5 bases; J trimming: 4 bases; junction bases outside the gene matches: 12. The CDR3 is made up of 16 amino acids. Original processing notes: Researchers built a distant-metastasis classifier for papillary thyroid cancer that drew on CDR3 differences across clinicopathological groups. TCRdb recomputed clones from the PCR reads via MiXCR. V and J calls and clone size were set by TCRdb, not the authors. This table has about 16,000 clones, roughly 29% appearing once. This clone has only one observation. Its specificity is not known. Prior to thyroid surgery, none of the patients had received any treatment. Whole-study findings and limits: In blood and tumor, TCR beta diversity was reportedly significantly higher in malignant thyroid tumors than in benign nodules.

This TCR came from a male donor with papillary thyroid cancer or a benign thyroid nodule (not recorded which). Some clones in this sample may be carry-over from other donors' samples. This chain joins TRBV11-1 and TRBJ1-1; 8 bases are shared with TRBD1. The sequenced sample consisted of tumor tissue. The CDR3 region is CASSRRMDRAVTEAFF. Here the CDR3 DNA reads TGTGCCAGCAGCAGACGCATGGACAGGGCGGTCACTGAAGCTTTCTTT.